This entry lists 28 T cell receptor beta chains sequenced from one sample in a study of control samples from healthy donors and cancer patients. Libraries were prepared by immunoSEQ multiplex PCR; TCRdb keeps only in-frame clonotypes and omits some of them. In the table there are 90,000 to 150,000 clones, approximately 89% of which are singletons. Sequences were obtained from blood. The receptors were sampled from a man in his forties in good health.

This clone was counted once. The chain is built from TRBV11-3 and TRBJ1-1, with D hard to call. Germline CDR1 reads SGHNT; CDR2 reads YENEEA. This CDR3 comprises 13 residues. The germline V and J ends were trimmed by 5 bases and 1 base, with 8 bases remaining between them. The CDR3 is CASSRGGNTEAFF. The CDR3 coding sequence is TGTGCCAGCAGCCGGGGAGGGAACACTGAAGCTTTCTTT.

This clone was observed a handful of times. The V gene is TRBV5-4, the J gene TRBJ2-5; 10 bases are a match to TRBD1. The CDR3 extends over 16 amino acids. The V gene end was trimmed by 4 bases and the J gene end by 4 bases; junction bases not matched to a gene: 10. Per the germline V gene, CDR1 is SGHNT and CDR2 is YYREEE (reference sequence). CDR3 DNA: TGTGCCAGCAGCGCACTCATGGGACAGGGGATAGAGACCCAGTACTTC. It yields the protein CASSALMGQGIETQYF.

The genes are TRBV5-4 and TRBJ1-4; D is perhaps TRBD1 (5 bases). Germline CDR1 is SGHNT and CDR2 is YYREEE (reference sequence). V was pared by 4 bases and J by 13 bases, with 17 bases between. CDR3 length: 13 residues. CDR3 DNA: TGTGCCAGCAGCCCGGCGGGGCAATTAGGACTGTTTTTT. It is translated as CASSPAGQLGLFF.

The V call is TRBV6-1, the J call TRBJ2-1; D is unresolved. V lost 1 base and J 4 bases, leaving 11 bases between the germline ends. This CDR3 contains 15 residues. The germline V gene has CDR1 MNHNS and CDR2 SASEGT. For the CDR3, the DNA is TGTGCCAGCAGTGAAGTCCAGGCCGCGTACAATGAGCAGTTCTTC. Protein product: CASSEVQAAYNEQFF.

This chain links TRBV5-1 with TRBJ1-5; no clear D gene. V shed 0 bases and J shed 5 bases, with 12 bases lying between them. The CDR3 contains 15 residues. Germline assignment: CDR1 SGHRS and CDR2 YFSETQ. The chain's CDR3 is CASSLGVGGHQPQHF. The CDR3 coding sequence is TGCGCCAGCAGCTTGGGGGTGGGTGGACATCAGCCCCAGCATTTT.

The rearrangement joins TRBV5-1 to TRBJ2-3, with 10 bases aligning to TRBD2. CDR1 is SGHRS and CDR2 is YFSETQ in the germline V gene. The CDR3 length is 16 residues. Trimming took 0 bases from V and 2 from J; bases not matched to a gene: 3. CDR3 sequence reads: CASSLVSGGVTDTQYF. The DNA of the CDR3 is TGCGCCAGCAGCTTGGTCAGCGGGGGGGTCACAGATACGCAGTATTTT.

V is TRBV5-1 and J is TRBJ2-2; D unclear. Germline V lookup: CDR1 SGHRS, CDR2 YFSETQ. With 6 bases removed from V and 2 bases from J, the gap between germline ends came to 14 bases. The CDR3 spans 15 residues. DNA for the CDR3: TGCGCCAGCACCACCGCCGCATTTAACACCGGGGAGCTGTTTTTT. Its protein product is CASTTAAFNTGELFF.

The chain uses TRBV9 and TRBJ2-3; TRBD2 aligns across 8 bases. Unmatched junction bases numbered 9, after V lost 0 bases and J lost 0 bases. The CDR3 spans 18 residues. CDR1 is SGDLS and CDR2 is YYNGEE in the germline V gene. This CDR3 reads CASSVVSGGHYSTDTQYF. For the CDR3, the DNA is TGTGCCAGCAGCGTAGTAAGCGGGGGCCACTACAGCACAGATACGCAGTATTTT.

This chain links TRBV10-3 with TRBJ2-7; 7 bases align to TRBD2. Germline CDR1 is ENHRY and CDR2 is SYGVKD. Germline trimming cut 6 bases from V and 9 bases from J; bases unmatched to any gene: 14. This CDR3 has 14 residues. The CDR3: CAIRKTGPSGGQYF. The DNA of the CDR3 is TGTGCCATCAGAAAAACCGGACCCTCGGGGGGGCAGTACTTC.

V gene TRBV24-1 combines with J gene TRBJ1-5, with D possibly TRBD1 on 5 matching bases. This CDR3 contains 13 residues. Germline lookup yields CDR1 KGHDR and CDR2 SFDVKD. The V end lost 6 bases, the J end lost 6 bases, and 11 bases lay between the germline ends. CDR3: CATSSRGSQPQHF. The DNA for the CDR3 is TGTGCCACCAGTTCACGGGGGAGTCAGCCCCAGCATTTT.

The chain is built from TRBV4-2 and TRBJ2-3; 10 nucleotides align to TRBD2. The trim removed 0 bases at V and 1 base at J, leaving 1 base unmatched. Germline values: CDR1 LGHNA, CDR2 YNFKEQ. CDR3 length equals 16 residues. CDR3 sequence (DNA): TGTGCCAGCAGCCAAGACGGGACTAGCGGCACAGATACGCAGTATTTT. Amino acids: CASSQDGTSGTDTQYF.

This chain joins TRBV10-3 and TRBJ1-5; 9 bases align to TRBD1. Germline V gives CDR1 ENHRY, CDR2 SYGVKD. CDR3 size: 15 residues. Losses at the gene ends were 6 bases for V and 0 bases for J; bases not matched to a gene: 3. CDR3 sequence: CAISGTGNSNQPQHF. CDR3 in DNA: TGTGCCATCAGCGGGACAGGGAATAGCAATCAGCCCCAGCATTTT.

The V and J genes are TRBV7-9 and TRBJ1-1; perhaps TRBD1 as D (5 bases). This CDR3 is built from 19 residues. Per the germline V gene, CDR1 is SEHNR and CDR2 is FQNEAQ (reference sequence). The V end was cut by 2 bases, the J end by 0 bases, with 22 bases between. DNA for the CDR3: TGTGCCAGCAGCTTACTACGCGGGACGGCGGAACGCATGAACACTGAAGCTTTCTTT. It is translated as CASSLLRGTAERMNTEAFF.

The gene calls are TRBV19 and TRBJ1-5, with D possibly TRBD1 on 6 matching bases. The germline V and J ends were trimmed by 4 bases and 0 bases, with 10 bases remaining between them. The CDR3 runs to 15 residues. Germline V CDR1 and CDR2: LNHDA, SQIVND (reference sequence). CDR3 in amino acids: CASSTGDFSNQPQHF. The CDR3 DNA is TGTGCCAGTAGTACAGGGGATTTTAGCAATCAGCCCCAGCATTTT.

This chain connects TRBV2 to TRBJ2-5, with D perhaps being TRBD1 or TRBD2 (6 bases each). Trimming removed 7 bases from V and 5 bases from J, with 17 bases in between. The germline V gene encodes CDR1 SNHLY and CDR2 FYNNEI. The CDR3 totals 14 residues. This chain's CDR3 is CASNRLGGGETQYF. The CDR3 DNA sequence: TGTGCCAGCAACAGACTGGGGGGCGGGGAGACCCAGTACTTC.

The V gene is TRBV2, the J gene TRBJ1-4; 12 nucleotides align to TRBD1. Germline V gene lookup returns CDR1 SNHLY and CDR2 FYNNEI. V dropped 10 bases and J dropped 5; count of bases not matched to a gene: 14. CDR3 length equals 17 residues. This CDR3 reads CATHSGTGGHGNEKLFF. The CDR3 DNA reads TGTGCCACGCACTCCGGGACAGGGGGCCATGGGAATGAAAAACTGTTTTTT.

The gene calls are TRBV12-2 and TRBJ2-5; the DNA was not used to check the table's D call, TRBD1. TRBV12-2 constitutes a pseudogene. CDR3 length: 14 amino acids. The CDR3 loop is CASRPYGAGETQYF. In DNA, the CDR3 is TGTGCAAGTCGGCCCTATGGGGCCGGTGAGACCCAGTACTTC.

V usage is TRBV18 and J usage is TRBJ1-4, with 7 bases matching TRBD1. The CDR3 extends over 15 amino acids. From germline, CDR1 is KGHSH and CDR2 LQKENI. The V gene end was trimmed by 0 bases and the J gene end by 8 bases; junction bases not matched to a gene: 6. The DNA of the CDR3 is TGTGCCAGCTCACCACCAGACAGGGTTTACGAAAAACTGTTTTTT. The encoded protein is CASSPPDRVYEKLFF.

The chain couples TRBV5-1 to TRBJ2-3; TRBD2 agrees at 7 bases. With V trimmed by 4 bases and J by 0 bases, 5 bases remained unmatched. This CDR3 is 15 amino acids long. Germline V CDR1 and CDR2: SGHRS, YFSETQ. CDR3 sequence (DNA): TGCGCCAGCAGCCTGACTAGCCCTAGCACAGATACGCAGTATTTT. Its translation is CASSLTSPSTDTQYF.

The chain is built from TRBV5-4 and TRBJ2-7; 9 nucleotides agree with TRBD1. The trim removed 0 bases at V and 4 bases at J, leaving 5 bases unmatched. Germline lookup yields CDR1 SGHNT and CDR2 YYREEE (reference sequence). The CDR3 covers 15 residues. The CDR3 region has the DNA TGTGCCAGCAGCTTGGAACAGGGGGCCATTTACGAGCAGTACTTC. The encoded protein is CASSLEQGAIYEQYF.

V is TRBV12-3 or TRBV12-4 and J is TRBJ1-1; D call uncertain. The CDR3 runs to 12 residues. V was cut by 3 bases and J by 4 bases, with 6 bases left in between. The CDR3: CASSFRRTEAFF. The CDR3 DNA sequence: TGTGCCAGCAGTTTTCGGCGCACTGAAGCTTTCTTT.

The chain has TRBV6-1 and TRBJ1-6; D unresolved. The CDR3 totals 14 residues. Germline V gene data show CDR1 as MNHNS and CDR2 as SASEGT. V lost 2 bases and J lost 10, with 12 bases in between. The CDR3 DNA sequence: TGTGCCAGCAGTGAAATGGCCTCGGGGTCACCCCTCCACTTT. Protein: CASSEMASGSPLHF.

V is TRBV13 and J is TRBJ2-7; 10 nucleotides align to TRBD1. V was clipped by 10 bases and J by 5 bases; unmatched bases: 5. This CDR3 has 12 amino acids. In germline, CDR1 is PRHDT, CDR2 FYEKMQ (reference sequence). The CDR3 region is CATGTGVNEQYF. The CDR3 DNA is TGTGCCACAGGGACAGGGGTCAACGAGCAGTACTTC. Looking up the rest from reference TRBV13 and TRBJ2-7 gives the full variable domain: AAGVIQSPRHLIKEKRETATLKCYPIPRHDTVYWYQQGPGQDPQFLISFYEKMQSDKGSIPDRFSAQQFSDYHSELNMSSLELGDSALYFCATGTGVNEQYFGPGTRLTVT.

The J gene is TRBJ2-3, the V gene TRBV20-1, with 7 bases lining up with TRBD2. The length of the CDR3 is 16 residues. V shed 3 bases and J 2 bases; nucleotides not matched to a gene: 11. CDR1 is DFQATT and CDR2 is SNEGSKA in the germline V gene (reference sequence). The CDR3 protein is CSASGLLRGVTDTQYF. As DNA, the CDR3 is TGCAGTGCTAGTGGCTTACTACGGGGGGTCACAGATACGCAGTATTTT.

Here the CDR3 reads CASSQQAGVEQFF. For the CDR3, the DNA is TGTGCCAGCAGCCAACAAGCGGGGGTTGAGCAGTTCTTC. The chain employs TRBV3-1 (or the pseudogene TRBV3-2) and TRBJ2-1; TRBD2 matches 8 bases. J gave up 9 bases and V 2 bases, and 3 bases lay outside the gene matches. The CDR3 loop spans 13 amino acids. Germline V gene sequence: CDR1 LGHDT, CDR2 YNNKEL (reference sequence).

This clone appeared a single time. The CDR3: CSATTVNSNQPQHF. The CDR3 DNA sequence: TGCAGCGCGACGACAGTGAATAGCAATCAGCCCCAGCATTTT. This chain links TRBV29-1 with TRBJ1-5; maybe TRBD1 (5 bases). Germline-derived CDR1 and CDR2 are SQVTM and ANQGSEA. CDR3 length: 14 amino acids. The V end lost 7 bases, the J end lost 0 bases, and 13 bases lay between the germline ends.

The chain employs TRBV19 and TRBJ1-2; 9 bases match TRBD1. This CDR3 has 15 amino acids. The ends lost 5 bases at V and 4 bases at J; junction bases unmatched: 8. CDR1 LNHDA and CDR2 SQIVND come from the germline V gene (reference sequence). The chain's CDR3 is CASSPGQGIGYGYTF. The CDR3, as DNA: TGTGCCAGTAGTCCGGGACAGGGCATAGGCTATGGCTACACCTTC.

The J gene is TRBJ2-3, the V gene TRBV9; perhaps TRBD1 as D (5 bases). CDR1 and CDR2 from the germline V gene are SGDLS and YYNGEE. CDR3 length: 19 amino acids. V was clipped by 0 bases and J by 3 bases, with 23 bases between them. CDR3 in DNA: TGTGCCAGCAGCGTAGATCAGGGTTTCATGATAGGTGGAACAGATACGCAGTATTTT. It encodes CASSVDQGFMIGGTDTQYF.